This T cell receptor (beta chain) was captured in a study of CD8 T cells in Susac syndrome. With random hexamers, about 0.5 to 1 ug RNA was reverse transcribed. Multiplex PCR with immunoSEQ amplified the TCR beta CDR3 across 54 Vbeta and 13 Jbeta. Via MiXCR, TCRdb re-called the immunoSEQ multiplex PCR reads, giving one row per CDR3 protein. The sample shows more than 200,000 distinct CDR3 sequences, 92% of them seen only once. Trimming cost V 5 bases and J 8 bases; bases outside gene matches: 9. The CDR3 is 14 residues long. What was sequenced was CD8+ T cells from PBMCs. This chain joins TRBV12-3 or TRBV12-4 and TRBJ2-3; 8 bases align to TRBD2. This TCR came from a human donor with multiple sclerosis. The CDR3 region has the DNA TGTGCCAGCAGTCCCCGCGGGGGGAGGGGTACGCAGTATTTT. This codes for CASSPRGGRGTQYF.